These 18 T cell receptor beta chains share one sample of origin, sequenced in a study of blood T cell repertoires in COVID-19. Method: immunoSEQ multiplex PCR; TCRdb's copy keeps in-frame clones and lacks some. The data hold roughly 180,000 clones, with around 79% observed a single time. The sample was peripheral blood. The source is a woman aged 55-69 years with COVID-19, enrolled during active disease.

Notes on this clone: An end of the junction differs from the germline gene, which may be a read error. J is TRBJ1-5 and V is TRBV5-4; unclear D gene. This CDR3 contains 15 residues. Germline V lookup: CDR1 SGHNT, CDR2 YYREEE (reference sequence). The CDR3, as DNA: TGTGCCACCAGCGGCCGCCCCCCAGTCGAACAGCCCCAGCATTTT. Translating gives CATSGRPPVEQPQHF.

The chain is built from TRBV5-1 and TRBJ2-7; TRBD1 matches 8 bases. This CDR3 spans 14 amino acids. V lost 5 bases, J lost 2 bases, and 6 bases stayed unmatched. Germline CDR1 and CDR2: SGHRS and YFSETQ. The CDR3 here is CASSYGQGAYEQYF. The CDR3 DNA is TGCGCCAGCAGTTACGGACAGGGAGCCTACGAGCAGTACTTC.

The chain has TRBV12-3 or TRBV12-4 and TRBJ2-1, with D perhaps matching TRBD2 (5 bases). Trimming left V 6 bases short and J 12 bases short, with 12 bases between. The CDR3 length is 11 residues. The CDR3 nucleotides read TGTGCCAGCAGCCTCCTCGGGGTGCAGTTCTTC. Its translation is CASSLLGVQFF.

The CDR3: CASRDWTGSSYNEQFF. The CDR3 DNA is TGTGCCAGCAGAGACTGGACAGGGAGCTCCTACAATGAGCAGTTCTTC. The gene calls are TRBV2 and TRBJ2-1, with 8 bases lining up with TRBD1. Germline CDR1 is SNHLY and CDR2 is FYNNEI. The length of the CDR3 is 16 residues. V shed 6 bases and J 0 bases; nucleotides not matched to a gene: 7.

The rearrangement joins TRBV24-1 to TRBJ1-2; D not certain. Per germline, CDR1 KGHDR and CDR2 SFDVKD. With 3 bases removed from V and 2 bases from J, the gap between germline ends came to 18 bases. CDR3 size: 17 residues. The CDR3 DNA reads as TGTGCCACCAGTGATCCCGGTTTTGAGGGTTCCAACTATGGCTACACCTTC. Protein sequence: CATSDPGFEGSNYGYTF.

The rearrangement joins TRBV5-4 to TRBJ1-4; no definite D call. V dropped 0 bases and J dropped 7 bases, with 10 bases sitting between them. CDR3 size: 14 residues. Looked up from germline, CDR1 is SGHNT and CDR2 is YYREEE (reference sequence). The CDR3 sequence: CASSLEAGSEKLFF. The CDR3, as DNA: TGTGCCAGCAGCTTGGAGGCGGGGAGTGAAAAACTGTTTTTT. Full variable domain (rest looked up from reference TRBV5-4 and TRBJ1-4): ETGVTQSPTHLIKTRGQQVTLRCSSQSGHNTVSWYQQALGQGPQFIFQYYREEENGRGNFPPRFSGLQFPNYSSELNVNALELDDSALYLCASSLEAGSEKLFFGSGTQLSVL.

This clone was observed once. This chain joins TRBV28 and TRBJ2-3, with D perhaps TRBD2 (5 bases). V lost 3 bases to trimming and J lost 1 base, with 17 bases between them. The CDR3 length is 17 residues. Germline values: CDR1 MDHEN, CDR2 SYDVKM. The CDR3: CASSFFRAGLGTDTQYF. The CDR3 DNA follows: TGTGCCAGCAGTTTCTTCCGTGCCGGACTGGGCACAGATACGCAGTATTTT.

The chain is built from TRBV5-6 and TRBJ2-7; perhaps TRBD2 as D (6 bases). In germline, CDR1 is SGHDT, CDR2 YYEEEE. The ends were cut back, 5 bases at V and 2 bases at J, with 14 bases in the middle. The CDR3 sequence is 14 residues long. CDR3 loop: CASSPGVRAYEQYF. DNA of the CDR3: TGTGCCAGCAGTCCGGGGGTCAGAGCCTACGAGCAGTACTTC.

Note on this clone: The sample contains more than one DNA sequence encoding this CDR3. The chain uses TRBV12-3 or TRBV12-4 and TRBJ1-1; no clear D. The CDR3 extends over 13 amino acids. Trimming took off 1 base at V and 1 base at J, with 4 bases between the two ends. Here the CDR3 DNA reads TGTGCCAGCAGTTTAGGGCCGAACACTGAAGCTTTCTTT. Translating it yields CASSLGPNTEAFF.

CDR3 bases: TGTGCCAGCAGTTCGAGGACTAGCGGGAGTACTGAGCAGTTCTTC. This sequence encodes CASSSRTSGSTEQFF. The chain employs TRBV6-5 and TRBJ2-1; TRBD2 agrees at 13 bases. The junction had 6 bases not matched to a gene; V was cut back by 4 bases and J by 9 bases. Germline V lookup: CDR1 MNHEY, CDR2 SVGAGI. The CDR3 totals 15 residues.

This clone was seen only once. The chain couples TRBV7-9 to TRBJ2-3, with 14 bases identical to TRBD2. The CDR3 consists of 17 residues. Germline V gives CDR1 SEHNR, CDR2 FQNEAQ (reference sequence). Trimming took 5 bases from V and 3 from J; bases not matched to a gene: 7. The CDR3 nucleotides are TGTGCCAGCAGCCCCGGGACTAGCGGGAGTGGAACAGATACGCAGTATTTT. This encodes CASSPGTSGSGTDTQYF.

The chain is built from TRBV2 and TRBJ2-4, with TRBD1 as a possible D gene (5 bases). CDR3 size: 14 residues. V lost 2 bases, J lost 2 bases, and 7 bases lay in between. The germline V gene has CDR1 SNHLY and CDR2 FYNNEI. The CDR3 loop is CASSERGPKNIQYF. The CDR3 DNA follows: TGTGCCAGCAGTGAAAGGGGCCCCAAAAACATTCAGTACTTC.

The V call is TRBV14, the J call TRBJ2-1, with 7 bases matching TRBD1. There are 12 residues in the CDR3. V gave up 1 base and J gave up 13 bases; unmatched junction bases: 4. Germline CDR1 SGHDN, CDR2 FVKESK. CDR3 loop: CASSQGGTVQFF. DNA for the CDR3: TGTGCCAGCAGCCAAGGGGGGACAGTCCAGTTCTTC.

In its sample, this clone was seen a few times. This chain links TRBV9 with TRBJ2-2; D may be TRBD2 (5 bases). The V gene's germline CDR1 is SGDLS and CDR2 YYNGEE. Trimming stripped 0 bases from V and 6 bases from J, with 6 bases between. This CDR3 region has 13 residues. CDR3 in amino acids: CASSVDGAGELFF. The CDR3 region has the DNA TGTGCCAGCAGCGTAGACGGGGCCGGGGAGCTGTTTTTT.

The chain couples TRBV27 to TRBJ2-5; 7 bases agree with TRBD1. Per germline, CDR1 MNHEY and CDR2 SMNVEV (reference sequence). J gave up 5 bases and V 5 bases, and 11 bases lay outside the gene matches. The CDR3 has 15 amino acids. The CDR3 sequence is CASSRNDRVGETQYF. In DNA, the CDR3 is TGTGCCAGCAGTCGAAATGACAGGGTAGGCGAGACCCAGTACTTC.

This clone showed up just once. CDR3 protein: CASSSKDRDNNEKLFF. The CDR3, as DNA: TGCGCCAGCAGCTCGAAAGACAGGGACAATAATGAAAAACTGTTTTTT. J is TRBJ1-4 and V is TRBV5-1; 7 bases map to TRBD1. The CDR3 sequence is 16 residues long. Per the germline V gene, CDR1 is SGHRS and CDR2 is YFSETQ. V dropped 3 bases and J dropped 4; count of bases not matched to a gene: 9.

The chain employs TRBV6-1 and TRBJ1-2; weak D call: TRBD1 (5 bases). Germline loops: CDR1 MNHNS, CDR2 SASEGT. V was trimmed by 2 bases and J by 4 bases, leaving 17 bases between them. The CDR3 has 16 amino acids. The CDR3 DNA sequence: TGTGCCAGCAGTGAAATCATCTCACAGGTTTCCTATGGCTACACCTTC. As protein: CASSEIISQVSYGYTF.

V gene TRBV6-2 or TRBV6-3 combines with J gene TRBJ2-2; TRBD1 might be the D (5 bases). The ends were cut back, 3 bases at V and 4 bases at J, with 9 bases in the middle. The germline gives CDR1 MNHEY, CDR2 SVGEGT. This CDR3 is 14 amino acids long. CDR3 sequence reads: CASSYAGRTGELFF. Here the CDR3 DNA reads TGTGCCAGCAGTTATGCAGGGCGCACCGGGGAGCTGTTTTTT.